This T cell receptor beta chain is from a study of CXCR3-negative and CXCR3-positive naive CD8 T cells. cDNA libraries for TRB were generated by 5' RACE incorporating UMI labels. TCRdb reprocessed the 5' RACE reads and keeps a single row for each CDR3 protein, giving no DNA. The table lists roughly 56,000 distinct CDR3 sequences. Per germline, CDR1 MNHEY and CDR2 SVGAGI. The CDR3 loop spans 13 amino acids. The V and J genes are TRBV6-5 and TRBJ2-7; no DNA is available, so the TRBD1 call from TCRdb remains unchecked. This TCR was recovered from a human donor in good health. Some clones in this sample may be carry-over from other donors' samples. The source material was naive CXCR3- CD8+ T cells from blood. Subset denoted: CD45RO-CCR7+CD27+CD95- naive CD8+ T cells lacking CXCR3 (TNR3-). CDR3: CASSYTTGYEQYF.